Shown below are 14 T cell receptor beta chains from a single sample sequenced in a study of shared clonotypes between healthy human individuals. Here immunoSEQ multiplex PCR was the method, and the copy in TCRdb shows in-frame clones only, minus some. The sample shows some 2,000,000 clones, about 95% of them seen only once. CD8 cells classed as naive were CD45RO-negative and positively selected for CCR7, excluding terminally differentiated effector memory CD45RA+ cells. Sequencing used naive CD8+ T cells sorted from blood. The receptors derive from a man between 18 and 29 years old in good health.

CDR3 nucleotide sequence: TGTGCCAGCAGCCGGGGGGCGACTCAGGATGAGCAGTTCTTC. Translated, it gives CASSRGATQDEQFF. The chain combines TRBV9 with TRBJ2-1; D is perhaps TRBD2 (7 bases). The V end lost 4 bases, the J end lost 8 bases, and 16 bases lay between the germline ends. CDR1 SGDLS and CDR2 YYNGEE come from the germline V gene. The CDR3 is 14 amino acids.

Concerning this clone: Other DNA sequences within the sample encode an identical CDR3. The chain uses TRBV27 and TRBJ2-1; 9 bases line up with TRBD1. Trimming removed 5 bases from V and 4 bases from J; junction bases left unmatched: 3. The CDR3 is 14 residues long. The V gene's germline CDR1 is MNHEY and CDR2 SMNVEV (reference sequence). In nucleotides, the CDR3 is TGTGCCAGCAGTCCGGGACAGGGTTACAATGAGCAGTTCTTC. Translating it yields CASSPGQGYNEQFF.

Worth noting for this clone: This sample also contains other DNA sequences that code for the same CDR3. This sequence joins TRBV27 and TRBJ2-7; D may be TRBD1 (5 bases). The CDR3 is 14 residues long. CDR1 is MNHEY and CDR2 is SMNVEV in the germline V gene (reference sequence). V lost 3 bases and J 0 bases, leaving 9 bases between the germline ends. The CDR3, as DNA: TGTGCCAGCAGTTTGACAGTTTACTCCTACGAGCAGTACTTC. This codes for CASSLTVYSYEQYF.

This chain links TRBV11-2 with TRBJ2-1; 7 nucleotides agree with TRBD2. The junction had 6 bases not matched to a gene; V was cut back by 1 base and J by 0 bases. CDR1 is SGHAT, CDR2 FQNNGV, per germline. The CDR3 covers 17 residues. The CDR3 is CASSLVLLAASYNEQFF. As DNA, the CDR3 is TGTGCCAGCAGCTTAGTCCTGCTAGCGGCCTCCTACAATGAGCAGTTCTTC.

The CDR3 sequence: CSVGEGVNYEQYF. The CDR3 region has the DNA TGCAGCGTTGGGGAGGGGGTAAACTACGAGCAGTACTTC. The chain recombines TRBV29-1 with TRBJ2-7, with D possibly matching TRBD2 (7 bases). The germline CDR1 and CDR2 sequences are SQVTM and ANQGSEA. Trimming pared 4 bases from V and 3 bases from J, leaving 13 bases between. The CDR3 is 13 amino acids.

With regard to this clone: The same CDR3 also results from other DNA sequences found in this sample. The chain carries TRBV30 and TRBJ1-3; D unresolved. With 0 bases removed from V and 4 bases from J, the gap between germline ends came to 7 bases. Germline CDR1 is GTSNPN and CDR2 is SVGIG (reference sequence). The CDR3 consists of 13 residues. DNA of the CDR3: TGTGCCTGGAGTGTACAAGCAGGAAACACCATATATTTT. It codes for CAWSVQAGNTIYF. The full variable domain, rest sourced from reference TRBV30 and TRBJ1-3, is SQTIHQWPATLVQPVGSPLSLECTVEGTSNPNLYWYRQAAGRGLQLLFYSVGIGQISSEVPQNLSASRPQDRQFILSSKKLLLSDSGFYLCAWSVQAGNTIYFGEGSWLTVV.

The chain combines TRBV4-3 with TRBJ2-7, with 10 bases matching TRBD2. Per the germline V gene, CDR1 is LGHNA and CDR2 is YSLEER. The CDR3 runs to 15 residues. The V segment lost 4 bases and the J segment 1 base; nucleotides outside the gene matches: 4. In nucleotides, the CDR3 is TGCGCCAGCAGCCTCCGGACTAGCGGTTCCTACGAGCAGTACTTC. This codes for CASSLRTSGSYEQYF.

The chain joins TRBV4-1 to TRBJ2-7, with D perhaps matching TRBD2 (5 bases). Trimming took 8 bases from V and 5 from J, leaving 19 bases between them. The CDR3 is 14 residues long. Germline values: CDR1 MGHRA, CDR2 YSYEKL. The chain's CDR3 is CASGPIGEKDEQYF. CDR3 DNA: TGCGCCAGCGGCCCTATCGGGGAAAAGGACGAGCAGTACTTC.

This sequence joins TRBV5-1 and TRBJ2-1, with TRBD2 as a possible D gene (5 bases). V gave up 0 bases and J gave up 8 bases, with 27 bases separating them. CDR3 size: 19 residues. Looked up from germline, CDR1 is SGHRS and CDR2 is YFSETQ. Written as DNA, the CDR3 is TGCGCCAGCAGCTTGGTTCCCACTAGAGAGGCAATGAGCATCTATGAGCAGTTCTTC. This sequence encodes CASSLVPTREAMSIYEQFF.

The chain joins TRBV27 to TRBJ1-6; the D gene is possibly TRBD1 (5 bases). The CDR3 sequence is 14 residues long. Germline V CDR1 and CDR2: MNHEY, SMNVEV (reference sequence). V gave up 0 bases and J gave up 8 bases, with 8 bases separating them. The CDR3 DNA follows: TGTGCCAGCAGTTTATCCAGGGATTATTCACCCCTCCACTTT. Translated, it gives CASSLSRDYSPLHF.

The chain joins TRBV5-6 to TRBJ2-2; 7 bases are a match to TRBD1. The CDR3 length is 15 residues. The germline gives CDR1 SGHDT, CDR2 YYEEEE. V dropped 4 bases and J dropped 4; count of bases not matched to a gene: 7. As DNA, the CDR3 is TGTGCCAGCAGCAGGACAGGCGTCTTCACCGGGGAGCTGTTTTTT. Translated, it gives CASSRTGVFTGELFF.

V is TRBV6-1 and J is TRBJ1-2, with D tentatively TRBD1 (6 bases). Germline V lookup: CDR1 MNHNS, CDR2 SASEGT. V lost 1 base and J 4 bases, leaving 19 bases between the germline ends. This CDR3 is built from 17 residues. Here the CDR3 reads CASSEEAWQGSFYGYTF. CDR3 coding DNA: TGTGCCAGCAGTGAAGAGGCTTGGCAGGGGTCCTTCTATGGCTACACCTTC.

As for this clone: Additional DNA sequences in this sample encode the identical CDR3. The chain links TRBV6-5 to TRBJ1-1, with D unresolved. This CDR3 is 14 amino acids long. The germline gives CDR1 MNHEY, CDR2 SVGAGI. V was pared by 0 bases and J by 4 bases, with 9 bases between. Here the CDR3 DNA reads TGTGCCAGCAGTTACTCGGGCGCGGGCACTGAAGCTTTCTTT. Translating gives CASSYSGAGTEAFF.

This clone was seen only once. As DNA, the CDR3 is TGTGCCAGCAGCCTCCAGATAGGGACTACCTCCTACAATGAGCAGTTCTTC. Encoded protein: CASSLQIGTTSYNEQFF. The chain links TRBV9 to TRBJ2-1; 7 bases align to TRBD2. The ends lost 4 bases at V and 0 bases at J; junction bases unmatched: 10. In germline, CDR1 is SGDLS, CDR2 YYNGEE. This CDR3 contains 17 residues.